This TCR beta chain was found in a study of tissue T cells after allogeneic stem cell transplantation (dated by TCRdb to between 2021 and 2024). A note on the overall study: TCR beta repertoires were profiled across many tissues obtained from research autopsies of patients with and without GVHD, as well as in mouse models of GVHD. On the human side, the study was prospective and observational, with no blinding or randomization. The paper's findings and limits, for the study overall: In both patients and mice, T cells from blood and spleen covered only a limited part of the TCR repertoire found in tissues. Within patients, how anatomically similar the tissues were was a key factor in shaping TCR repertoire composition, regardless of disease or transplant status. Which tissue TCRs were alloreactive or antigen-specific was not determined in the study, and some clones might have been persisting host cells. Few T cell clones were found to be shared across patients, but shared repertoire signatures across patients were revealed in a tissue-specific fashion by motif-based clustering. The patient cohort was small and varied clinically, and sampling depth was recognized as a limitation.

Library construction relied on the immunoSEQ multiplex PCR assay. Adaptive Biotechnologies performed TCRbeta CDR3 sequencing at survey depth and reported CDR3 sequences, V/J genes, productive frequency, and template counts. Amplification of TCR beta CDR3 regions started from genomic DNA instead of RNA. The study's own analysis went as follows. Jensen-Shannon divergence served to quantify pairwise repertoire overlap between tissues, with 0 meaning identical and 1 meaning complete divergence. Tissues were clustered by single-linkage agglomerative hierarchical clustering of pairwise JSD values, and the clustering results were displayed as dendrograms. All patient samples were analyzed with GLIPH2 using simulation_depth 1000, kmer_min_depth 3 and cdr3_length_cutoff 8, and only groups containing more than two unique CDR3s were kept. A standardized tissue-overlap score was calculated by extrapolating Jaccard GLIPH-group overlap across patients to a standard repertoire size of 1000 clones. Linear mixed-effect models, with tissue as a fixed effect and individual as a random effect, were used to test how diversity related to clinical or experimental variables. In TCRdb, the immuneACCESS table is reduced to in-frame sequences with V and J assigned. These tables do not hold every clone; where another copy was compared, an unresolved V gene accounts for under half, and the others remain unexplained. V and J calls plus clone size are reproduced from that table; the DNA served to infer D and trimming. This sample gives around 2,900 clones in total; 43% of them show up just once. Around 25% of the sample comes from the top ten.

As regards this clone: Its recognized antigen is unknown. This receptor is murine, so its gene names and germline sequences reflect the mouse genome. The CDR3 end is not reached by the read, which stops 1 residue before it; the germline J gene fills it in.

The germline V gene (reference sequence) specifies KGHPV as CDR1 and FQNQEV as CDR2. Trimming costs V 4 bases and J 0 bases, and their ends lie 6 bases apart. Spanning cysteine to phenylalanine, the CDR3 consists of 14 amino acids. The 39 bases shown cover part of the CDR3, and their frame starts at base 1. The sample's time point label is to be understood as: mouse harvest day 14 after allogeneic transplant. Mouse grafts consisting of 10^7 T-cell-depleted bone marrow cells combined with 10^6 splenic CD5+ T cells were administered by tail vein injection. A major MHC-mismatch B6 (H2b) into BALB/c (H2d) model was used to model mouse GVHD, and tissues were profiled at day 7 or 14. On day 7 or 14 post-transplant, mouse tissues and retro-orbital blood were harvested with separate sterile tools for each animal, and livers were flushed before harvest. Before genomic DNA was isolated with the DNeasy Blood & Tissue Kit, mouse tissues were minced with razor blades in buffered saline.

The chain is made from TRBV26 and TRBJ1-4; no confident D gene assignment can be made. Sequencing used gut tissue. This sequence originates from a female BALB/c mouse given C57BL/6 T cells with graft-versus-host disease after an allogeneic hematopoietic cell transplant. CDR3 reads: CASSQGISNERLFF. The CDR3 DNA, read in part, is TGTGCCAGCAGTCAAGGGATTTCCAACGAAAGATTATTT.